This T cell receptor beta chain stems from a study of T cell repertoires in cytomegalovirus infection. As for the study in general: HLA-B-restricted CMV epitopes that are well studied, plus recently identified HLA-C-restricted ones, were used by the study. Public signatures in TCR beta pointed to CMV infection and matching HLA type. Findings and caveats of the study: Carriers of CMV and the relevant HLA type were discriminated by public TCR beta frequency. CMV-specific HLA-C-restricted TCR beta clonotypes dominated the ex vivo response.

CDR1 MNHNS and CDR2 SASEGT come from the germline V gene. The ends were cut back, 5 bases at V and 1 base at J, with 12 bases in the middle. The CDR3 consists of 14 residues. From the reads, TCRdb called clonotypes with MiXCR, one entry per CDR3 protein. The sample comprises about 830,000 distinct CDR3 sequences, around a third of which are singletons, and around 11% rests with the top ten. On this clonotype: As yet, its antigen is unknown.

Sample: cultured CD8+ T cells from PBMCs, taken from culture after CMV antigen stimulation. The sequence was obtained from a human donor in good health (CMV status not recorded). Some clones in this sample may be carry-over from other donors' samples. The chain links TRBV6-1 to TRBJ2-7; D uncertain. CDR3 DNA sequence: TGTGCCAGCAGTTATTTAGGCCGGTCCTACGAGCAGTACTTC. It codes for CASSYLGRSYEQYF.